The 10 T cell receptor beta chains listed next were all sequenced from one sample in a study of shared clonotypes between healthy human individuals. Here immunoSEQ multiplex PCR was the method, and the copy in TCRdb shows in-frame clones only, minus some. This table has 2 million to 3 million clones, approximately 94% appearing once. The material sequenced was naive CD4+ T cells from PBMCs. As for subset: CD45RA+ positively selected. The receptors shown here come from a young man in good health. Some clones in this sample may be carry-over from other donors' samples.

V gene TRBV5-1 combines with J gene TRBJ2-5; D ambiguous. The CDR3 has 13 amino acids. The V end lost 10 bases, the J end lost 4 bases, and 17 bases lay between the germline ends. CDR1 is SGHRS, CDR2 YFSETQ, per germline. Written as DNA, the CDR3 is TGCGCCGGACGCGAGGCTGCCGGAGAGACCCAGTACTTC. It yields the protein CAGREAAGETQYF.

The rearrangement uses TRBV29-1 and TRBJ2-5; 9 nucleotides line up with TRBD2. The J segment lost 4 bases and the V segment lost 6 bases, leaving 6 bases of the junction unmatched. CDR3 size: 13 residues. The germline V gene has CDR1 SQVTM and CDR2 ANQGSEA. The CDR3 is CSVAGLAGETQYF. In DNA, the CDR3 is TGCAGCGTCGCGGGACTAGCTGGAGAGACCCAGTACTTC. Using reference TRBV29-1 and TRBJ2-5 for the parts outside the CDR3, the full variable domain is SAVISQKPSRDICQRGTSLTIQCQVDSQVTMMFWYRQQPGQSLTLIATANQGSEATYESGFVIDKFPISRPNLTFSTLTVSNMSPEDSSIYLCSVAGLAGETQYFGPGTRLLVL.

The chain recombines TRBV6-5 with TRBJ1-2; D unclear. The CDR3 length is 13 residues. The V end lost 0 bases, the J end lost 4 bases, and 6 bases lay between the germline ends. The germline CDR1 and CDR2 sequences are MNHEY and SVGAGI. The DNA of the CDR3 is TGTGCCAGCAGTTACTCGAATAGCTATGGCTACACCTTC. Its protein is CASSYSNSYGYTF.

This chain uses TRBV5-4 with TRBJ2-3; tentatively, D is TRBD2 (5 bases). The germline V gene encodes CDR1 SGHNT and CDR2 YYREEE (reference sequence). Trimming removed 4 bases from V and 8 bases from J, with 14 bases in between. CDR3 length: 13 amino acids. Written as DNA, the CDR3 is TGTGCCAGCAGCCTCGGAGGTTCGGGTACGCAGTATTTT. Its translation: CASSLGGSGTQYF.

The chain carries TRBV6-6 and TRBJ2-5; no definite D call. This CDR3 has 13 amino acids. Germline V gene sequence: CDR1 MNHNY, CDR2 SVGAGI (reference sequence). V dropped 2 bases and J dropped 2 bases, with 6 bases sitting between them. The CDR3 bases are TGTGCCAGCAGTTACGGGCGGCAAGAGACCCAGTACTTC. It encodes CASSYGRQETQYF.

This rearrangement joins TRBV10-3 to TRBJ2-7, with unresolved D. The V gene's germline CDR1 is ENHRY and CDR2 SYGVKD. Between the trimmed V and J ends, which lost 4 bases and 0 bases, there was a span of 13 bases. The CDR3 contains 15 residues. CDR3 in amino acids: CAISVWRTDSYEQYF. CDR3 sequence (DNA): TGTGCCATCAGTGTATGGCGGACGGACTCCTACGAGCAGTACTTC.

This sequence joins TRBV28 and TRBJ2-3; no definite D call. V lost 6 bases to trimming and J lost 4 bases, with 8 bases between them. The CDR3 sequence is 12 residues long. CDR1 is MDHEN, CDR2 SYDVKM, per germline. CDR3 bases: TGTGCCAGCAGCCAAATACCAGATACGCAGTATTTT. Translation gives CASSQIPDTQYF.

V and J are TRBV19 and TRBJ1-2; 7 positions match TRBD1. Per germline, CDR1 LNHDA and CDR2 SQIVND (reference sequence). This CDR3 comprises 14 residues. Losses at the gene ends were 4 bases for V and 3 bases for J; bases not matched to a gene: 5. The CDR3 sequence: CASSTSQGYYGYTF. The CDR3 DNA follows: TGTGCCAGTAGTACATCACAGGGGTACTATGGCTACACCTTC.

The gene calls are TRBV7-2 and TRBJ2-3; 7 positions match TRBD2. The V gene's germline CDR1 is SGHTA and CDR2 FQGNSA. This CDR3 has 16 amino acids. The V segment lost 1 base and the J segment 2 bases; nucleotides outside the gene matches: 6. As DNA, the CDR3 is TGTGCCAGCAGCTTAGGAGGGAGGGCCCTCACAGATACGCAGTATTTT. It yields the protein CASSLGGRALTDTQYF. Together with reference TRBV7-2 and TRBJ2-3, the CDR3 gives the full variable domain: GAGVSQSPSNKVTEKGKDVELRCDPISGHTALYWYRQSLGQGLEFLIYFQGNSAPDKSGLPSDRFSAERTGGSVSTLTIQRTQQEDSAVYLCASSLGGRALTDTQYFGPGTRLTVL.

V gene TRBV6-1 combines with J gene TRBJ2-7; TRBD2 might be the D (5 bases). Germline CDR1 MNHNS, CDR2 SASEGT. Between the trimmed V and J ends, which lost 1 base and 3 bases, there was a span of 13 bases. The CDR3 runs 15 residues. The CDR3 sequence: CASSEGAGRRYEQYF. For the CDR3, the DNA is TGTGCCAGCAGTGAAGGGGCGGGTAGGCGCTACGAGCAGTACTTC.